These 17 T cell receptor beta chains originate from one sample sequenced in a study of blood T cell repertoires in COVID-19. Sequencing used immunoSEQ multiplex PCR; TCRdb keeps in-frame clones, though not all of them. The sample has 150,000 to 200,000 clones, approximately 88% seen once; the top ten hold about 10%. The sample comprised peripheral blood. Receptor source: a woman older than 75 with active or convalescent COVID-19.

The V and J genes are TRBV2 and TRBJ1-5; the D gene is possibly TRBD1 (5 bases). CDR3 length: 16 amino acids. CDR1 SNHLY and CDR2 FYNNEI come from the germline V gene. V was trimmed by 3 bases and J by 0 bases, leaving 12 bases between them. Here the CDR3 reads CASSDPMTVSNQPQHF. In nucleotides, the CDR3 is TGTGCCAGCAGTGATCCTATGACAGTTAGCAATCAGCCCCAGCATTTT.

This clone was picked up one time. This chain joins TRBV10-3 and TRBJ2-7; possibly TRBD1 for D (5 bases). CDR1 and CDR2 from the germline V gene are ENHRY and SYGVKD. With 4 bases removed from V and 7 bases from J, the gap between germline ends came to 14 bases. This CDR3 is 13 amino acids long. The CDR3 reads CAISGARDLEQYF. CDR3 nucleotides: TGTGCCATCAGTGGGGCCAGGGATTTGGAGCAGTACTTC.

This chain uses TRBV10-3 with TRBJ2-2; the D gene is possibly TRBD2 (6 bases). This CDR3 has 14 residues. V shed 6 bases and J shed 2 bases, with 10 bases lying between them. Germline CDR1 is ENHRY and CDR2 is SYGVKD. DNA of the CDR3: TGTGCCATCAGCCGCGGGGTAAACACCGGGGAGCTGTTTTTT. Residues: CAISRGVNTGELFF.

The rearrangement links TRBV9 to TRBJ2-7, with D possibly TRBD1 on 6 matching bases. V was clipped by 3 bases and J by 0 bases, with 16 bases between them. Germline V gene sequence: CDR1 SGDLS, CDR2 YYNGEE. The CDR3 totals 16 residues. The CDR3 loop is CASSAGLYRDSYEQYF. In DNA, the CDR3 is TGTGCCAGCAGCGCTGGGCTATACAGGGACTCCTACGAGCAGTACTTC.

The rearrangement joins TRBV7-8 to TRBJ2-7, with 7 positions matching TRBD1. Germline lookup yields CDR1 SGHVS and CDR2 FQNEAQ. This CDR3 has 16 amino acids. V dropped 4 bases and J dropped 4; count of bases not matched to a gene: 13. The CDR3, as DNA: TGTGCCAGCAGCTCTCGTAGACTGGGACAGTTATACGAGCAGTACTTC. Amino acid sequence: CASSSRRLGQLYEQYF.

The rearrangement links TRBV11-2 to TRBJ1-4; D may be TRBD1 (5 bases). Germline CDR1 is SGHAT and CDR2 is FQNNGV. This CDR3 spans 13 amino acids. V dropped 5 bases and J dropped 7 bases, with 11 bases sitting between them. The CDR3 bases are TGTGCCAGCAGCAGCCAGGGTAGTGAAAAACTGTTTTTT. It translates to CASSSQGSEKLFF.

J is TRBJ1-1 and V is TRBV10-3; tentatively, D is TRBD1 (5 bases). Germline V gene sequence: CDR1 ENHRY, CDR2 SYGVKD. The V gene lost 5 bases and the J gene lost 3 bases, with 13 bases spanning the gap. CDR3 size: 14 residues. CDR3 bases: TGTGCCATCAGTCAGGGATACACGGACACTGAAGCTTTCTTT. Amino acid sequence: CAISQGYTDTEAFF.

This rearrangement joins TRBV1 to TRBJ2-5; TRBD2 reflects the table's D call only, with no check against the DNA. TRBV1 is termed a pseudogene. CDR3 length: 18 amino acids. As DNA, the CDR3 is TGCACCAGCAGCCACCCACAGACTAGCGGAGAGACCCAAGAGACCCAGTACTTC. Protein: CTSSHPQTSGETQETQYF.

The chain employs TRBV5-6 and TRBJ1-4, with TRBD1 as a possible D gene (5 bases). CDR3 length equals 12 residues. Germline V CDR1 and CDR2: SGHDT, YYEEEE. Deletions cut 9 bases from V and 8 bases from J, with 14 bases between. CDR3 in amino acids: CATTVGGEKLFF. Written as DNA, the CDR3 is TGTGCCACCACGGTCGGGGGAGAAAAACTGTTTTTT.

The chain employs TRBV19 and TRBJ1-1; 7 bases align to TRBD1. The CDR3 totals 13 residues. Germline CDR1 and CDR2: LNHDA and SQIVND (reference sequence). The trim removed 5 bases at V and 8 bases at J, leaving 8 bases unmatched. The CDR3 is CASSARQGGEAFF. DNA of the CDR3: TGTGCCAGTAGTGCCCGACAGGGAGGAGAAGCTTTCTTT.

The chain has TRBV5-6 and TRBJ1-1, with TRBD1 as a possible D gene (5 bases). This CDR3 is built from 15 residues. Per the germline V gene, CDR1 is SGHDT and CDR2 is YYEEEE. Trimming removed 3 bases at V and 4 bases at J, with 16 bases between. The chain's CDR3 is CASSSKGEVATEAFF. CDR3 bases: TGTGCCAGCAGCTCGAAAGGGGAGGTGGCCACTGAAGCTTTCTTT.

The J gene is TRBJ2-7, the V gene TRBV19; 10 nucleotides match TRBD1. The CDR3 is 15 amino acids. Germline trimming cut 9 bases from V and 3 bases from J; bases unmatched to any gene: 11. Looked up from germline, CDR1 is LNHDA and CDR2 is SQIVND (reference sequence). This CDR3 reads CASSDYGTGDYEQYF. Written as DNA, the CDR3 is TGTGCCAGCTCCGACTACGGGACAGGGGACTACGAGCAGTACTTC.

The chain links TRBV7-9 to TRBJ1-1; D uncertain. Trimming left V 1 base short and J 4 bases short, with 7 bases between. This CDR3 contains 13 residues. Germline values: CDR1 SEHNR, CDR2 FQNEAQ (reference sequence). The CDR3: CASSLDDFTEAFF. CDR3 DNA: TGTGCCAGCAGCTTAGACGACTTCACTGAAGCTTTCTTT.

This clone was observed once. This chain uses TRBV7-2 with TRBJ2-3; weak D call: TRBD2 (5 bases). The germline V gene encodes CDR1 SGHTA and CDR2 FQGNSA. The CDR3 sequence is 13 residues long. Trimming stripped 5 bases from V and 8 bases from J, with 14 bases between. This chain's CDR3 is CASSTSEEATQYF. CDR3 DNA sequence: TGTGCCAGCAGCACATCTGAGGAGGCTACGCAGTATTTT.

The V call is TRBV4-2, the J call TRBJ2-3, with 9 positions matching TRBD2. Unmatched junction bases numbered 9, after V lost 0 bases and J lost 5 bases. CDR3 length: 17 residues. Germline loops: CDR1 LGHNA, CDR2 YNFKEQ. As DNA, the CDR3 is TGTGCCAGCAGCCAAGATTGGGCTAGCGGGGTGAGAGATACGCAGTATTTT. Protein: CASSQDWASGVRDTQYF.

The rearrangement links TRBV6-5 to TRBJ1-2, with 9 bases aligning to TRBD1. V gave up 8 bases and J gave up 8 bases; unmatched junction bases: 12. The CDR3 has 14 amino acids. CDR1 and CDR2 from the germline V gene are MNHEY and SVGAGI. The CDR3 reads CASRTLDRGEGYTF. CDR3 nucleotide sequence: TGTGCCAGCCGAACCTTGGACAGGGGTGAAGGCTACACCTTC.

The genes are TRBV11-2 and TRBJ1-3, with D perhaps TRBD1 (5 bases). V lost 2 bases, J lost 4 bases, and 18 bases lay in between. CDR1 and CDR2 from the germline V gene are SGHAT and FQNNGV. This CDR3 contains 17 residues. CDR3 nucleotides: TGTGCCAGCAGCTTACCCACAGTGGGGCGAGAAGGAAACACCATATATTTT. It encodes CASSLPTVGREGNTIYF.